This is a list of T cell receptor beta chains from one sample in a study of CD8+ T cells in alopecia areata. Profiling relied on immunoSEQ multiplex PCR, and the TCRdb table lists in-frame clones only, not all of them. The sample holds roughly 200,000 clones, around three fifths seen once. Sequenced material: CD8+ T cells sorted from blood, taken at week 24, from a patient treated with tofacitinib. The source is a human donor with alopecia areata. Both conserved end residues are trimmed from each CDR3. Each record gives: V gene, CDR3 protein.

TRBV23-1 ASAGNTIY
TRBV4-1 ASSQGGNEQF
TRBV29-1 SVVEASYEQY
TRBV15 ATSYGDNYGYT
TRBV15 ATSTGYGYT
TRBV4-2 ASSQEGDRTYEQY
TRBV4-1 ASSQRIPGQGQETQY
TRBV5-6 ASSLGIGTQTEAF
TRBV2 ASAKTGVDEQY
TRBV12-5 ASGLAKTTGQANYGYT
TRBV4-1 ASSQDLLAGGPEQY
TRBV5-5 ASTGQSPNSPLH
TRBV2 ASSEARGQPQH
TRBV5-1 ASRSIYNEQF
TRBV2 ASSEAHKGSKSPLH
TRBV27 AKPRGSGNTIY
TRBV15 ATSRDTNQPQH
TRBV29-1 SVDGGWGTDTQY
TRBV4-1 ASSQSAGRVETQY
TRBV12-5 AGTGKVLENTEAF
TRBV27 ASSPSSSYNEQF
TRBV4-1 ASSLSPQADTEAF